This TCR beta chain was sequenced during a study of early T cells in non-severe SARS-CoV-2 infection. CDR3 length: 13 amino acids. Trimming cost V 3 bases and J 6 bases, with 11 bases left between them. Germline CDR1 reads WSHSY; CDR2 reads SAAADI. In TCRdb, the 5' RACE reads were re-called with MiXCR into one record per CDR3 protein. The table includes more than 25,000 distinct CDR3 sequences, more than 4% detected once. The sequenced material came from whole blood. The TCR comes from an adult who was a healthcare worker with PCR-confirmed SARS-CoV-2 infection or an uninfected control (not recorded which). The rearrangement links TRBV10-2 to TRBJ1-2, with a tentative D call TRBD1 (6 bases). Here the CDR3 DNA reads TGCGCCAGCAGTGAAGGGGGGCAAGATGGCTACACCTTC. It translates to CASSEGGQDGYTF.